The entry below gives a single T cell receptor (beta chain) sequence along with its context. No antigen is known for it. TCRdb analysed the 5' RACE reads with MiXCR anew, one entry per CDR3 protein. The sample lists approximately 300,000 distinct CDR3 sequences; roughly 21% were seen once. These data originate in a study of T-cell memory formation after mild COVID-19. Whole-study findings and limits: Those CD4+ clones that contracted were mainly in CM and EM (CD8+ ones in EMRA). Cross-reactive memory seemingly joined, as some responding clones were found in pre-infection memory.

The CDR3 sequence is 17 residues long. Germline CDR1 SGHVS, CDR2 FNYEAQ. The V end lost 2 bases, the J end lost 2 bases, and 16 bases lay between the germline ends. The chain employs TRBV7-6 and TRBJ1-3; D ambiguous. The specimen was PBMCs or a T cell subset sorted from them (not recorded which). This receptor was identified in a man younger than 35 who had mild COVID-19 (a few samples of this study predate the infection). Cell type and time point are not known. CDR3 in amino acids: CASSLRWRGTPGNTIYF. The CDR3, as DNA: TGTGCCAGCAGCTTACGGTGGCGGGGAACCCCTGGAAACACCATATATTTT.